Shown below are 22 T cell receptor beta chains from a single sample sequenced in a study of early T cells in non-severe SARS-CoV-2 infection. TCRdb analysed the 5' RACE reads with MiXCR anew, one entry per CDR3 protein. The sample comprises tens of thousands of distinct CDR3 sequences, roughly 6% of which are singletons, and 5% to 5.5% rests with the top ten. What was sequenced was whole blood. Receptors were obtained from an adult who was a healthcare worker with PCR-confirmed SARS-CoV-2 infection or an uninfected control (not recorded which).

This clonotype was counted ten times or more. The V gene is TRBV7-9, the J gene TRBJ2-2; TRBD1 agrees at 7 bases. There are 16 residues in the CDR3. Germline values: CDR1 SEHNR, CDR2 FQNEAQ (reference sequence). Germline trimming cut 4 bases from V and 0 bases from J; bases unmatched to any gene: 5. The CDR3 DNA is TGTGCCAGCAGCTACCGACAGGGTTCGAACACCGGGGAGCTGTTTTTT. Protein: CASSYRQGSNTGELFF. The complete variable domain, with remaining parts taken from reference TRBV7-9 and TRBJ2-2, reads DTGVSQNPRHKITKRGQNVTFRCDPISEHNRLYWYRQTLGQGPEFLTYFQNEAQLEKSRLLSDRFSAERPKGSFSTLEIQRTEQGDSAMYLCASSYRQGSNTGELFFGEGSRLTVL.

This clonotype was found many times. The chain combines TRBV18 with TRBJ2-5; TRBD1 matches at 8 bases. The germline CDR1 and CDR2 sequences are KGHSH and LQKENI. The CDR3 is 14 amino acids. The V gene end was trimmed by 2 bases and the J gene end by 1 base; junction bases not matched to a gene: 0. The CDR3 loop is CASSPGTGQETQYF. For the CDR3, the DNA is TGTGCCAGCTCACCAGGGACAGGCCAAGAGACCCAGTACTTC. Based on the CDR3 plus reference TRBV18 and TRBJ2-5, the full variable domain is NAGVMQNPRHLVRRRGQEARLRCSPMKGHSHVYWYRQLPEEGLKFMVYLQKENIIDESGMPKERFSAEFPKEGPSILRIQQVVRGDSAAYFCASSPGTGQETQYFGPGTRLLVL.

This clonotype has ten or more counts. The gene calls are TRBV28 and TRBJ2-3, with unresolved D. The CDR3 extends over 14 amino acids. V lost 4 bases to trimming and J lost 5 bases, with 13 bases between them. Germline V gene data show CDR1 as MDHEN and CDR2 as SYDVKM. CDR3 region: CASSSPPGRDTQYF. In DNA, the CDR3 is TGTGCCAGCAGTTCCCCTCCTGGAAGAGATACGCAGTATTTT. Looking up the rest from reference TRBV28 and TRBJ2-3 gives the full variable domain: DVKVTQSSRYLVKRTGEKVFLECVQDMDHENMFWYRQDPGLGLRLIYFSYDVKMKEKGDIPEGYSVSREKKERFSLILESASTNQTSMYLCASSSPPGRDTQYFGPGTRLTVL.

This clonotype has a handful of counts. The chain recombines TRBV7-6 with TRBJ2-7; D may correspond to TRBD1 or TRBD2 (5 bases each). The CDR3 has 13 amino acids. Deletions cut 1 base from V and 5 bases from J, with 9 bases between. Germline CDR1 SGHVS, CDR2 FNYEAQ. In DNA, the CDR3 is TGTGCCAGCAGCTTAGGGGGACGTAACGAGCAGTACTTC. It is translated as CASSLGGRNEQYF.

The sample holds many counts of this clonotype. This chain joins TRBV9 and TRBJ2-3; the D is unclear. There are 16 residues in the CDR3. In germline, CDR1 is SGDLS, CDR2 YYNGEE. The V end lost 0 bases, the J end lost 2 bases, and 13 bases lay between the germline ends. The CDR3 protein is CASSVDQAAFTDTQYF. CDR3 in DNA: TGTGCCAGCAGCGTAGATCAGGCGGCCTTCACAGATACGCAGTATTTT.

The gene calls are TRBV27 and TRBJ2-7, with TRBD1 matching 10 bases. The CDR3 has 14 residues. The germline V gene has CDR1 MNHEY and CDR2 SMNVEV (reference sequence). V lost 6 bases and J lost 7; bases outside the gene matches: 9. The CDR3: CASRTGGWPREQYF. CDR3 nucleotides: TGTGCCAGCAGGACAGGGGGCTGGCCTCGGGAGCAGTACTTC.

This CDR3 is CASSLVSGPQETQYF. CDR3 in DNA: TGTGCCAGCAGCTTGGTTTCGGGGCCCCAAGAGACCCAGTACTTC. The V gene is TRBV7-2, the J gene TRBJ2-5; possibly TRBD1 or TRBD2 for D (5 bases each). V lost 3 bases, J lost 1 base, and 12 bases lay in between. The CDR3 totals 15 residues. CDR1 is SGHTA, CDR2 FQGNSA, per germline.

This clonotype ranks as medium-sized. This chain links TRBV9 with TRBJ1-2; D gene uncertain. The germline CDR1 and CDR2 sequences are SGDLS and YYNGEE. This CDR3 is built from 15 residues. The germline V and J ends were trimmed by 0 bases and 4 bases, with 13 bases remaining between them. The CDR3 bases are TGTGCCAGCAGCGTAGCGGGAACAGATGGCTATGGCTACACCTTC. Encoded protein: CASSVAGTDGYGYTF.

The sample holds many counts of this clonotype. The J gene is TRBJ1-4, the V gene TRBV15; D uncertain. The germline gives CDR1 LNHNV, CDR2 YYDKDF (reference sequence). Trimming removed 1 base at V and 8 bases at J, with 5 bases between. The CDR3 covers 12 residues. The CDR3 coding sequence is TGTGCCACCAGCAGAGTCCCGGAAAAACTGTTTTTT. Its translation: CATSRVPEKLFF. Looking up the rest from reference TRBV15 and TRBJ1-4 gives the full variable domain: DAMVIQNPRYQVTQFGKPVTLSCSQTLNHNVMYWYQQKSSQAPKLLFHYYDKDFNNEADTPDNFQSRRPNTSFCFLDIRSPGLGDTAMYLCATSRVPEKLFFGSGTQLSVL.

This clonotype was detected ten times or more. The rearrangement links TRBV6-5 to TRBJ2-1, with D maybe TRBD1 (5 bases). The CDR3 totals 13 residues. Trimming removed 4 bases from V and 7 bases from J, with 11 bases in between. The V gene's germline CDR1 is MNHEY and CDR2 SVGAGI. The CDR3 DNA sequence: TGTGCCAGCAGTTCGCCAGGGTCTAATGAGCAGTTCTTC. Residues: CASSSPGSNEQFF.

A few counts support this clonotype. This sequence joins TRBV29-1 and TRBJ2-7; D gene unclear. CDR3 length equals 11 residues. CDR1 is SQVTM, CDR2 ANQGSEA, per germline. Trimming removed 7 bases at V and 6 bases at J, with 13 bases between. The CDR3 region is CSARTGGEQYF. In DNA, the CDR3 is TGCAGCGCAAGGACGGGTGGCGAGCAGTACTTC.

Only a few counts were recorded for this clonotype. The chain has TRBV20-1 and TRBJ2-2, with 8 bases lining up with TRBD1. The CDR3 is made up of 14 amino acids. Germline V gene data show CDR1 as DFQATT and CDR2 as SNEGSKA (reference sequence). Unmatched junction bases numbered 2, after V lost 4 bases and J lost 1 base. For the CDR3, the DNA is TGCAGTGCTATGGACAGGGAGAACACCGGGGAGCTGTTTTTT. Translating it yields CSAMDRENTGELFF.

This clonotype was recorded many times. The chain combines TRBV5-4 with TRBJ2-1, with TRBD2 matching over 13 bases. V was clipped by 4 bases and J by 8 bases; unmatched bases: 9. Germline assignment: CDR1 SGHNT and CDR2 YYREEE (reference sequence). This CDR3 spans 16 amino acids. CDR3 sequence (DNA): TGTGCCAGCAGCAGGCCGGGACTAGCGGGACGGGATGAGCAGTTCTTC. Translation: CASSRPGLAGRDEQFF.

The CDR3 nucleotides read TGTGCCACCAGTTTTACAGATAGCACAGATACGCAGTATTTT. Translated: CATSFTDSTDTQYF. The chain combines TRBV24-1 with TRBJ2-3, with D unresolved. The CDR3 has 14 amino acids. Germline assignment: CDR1 KGHDR and CDR2 SFDVKD. Between the trimmed V and J ends, which lost 6 bases and 0 bases, there was a span of 9 bases.

Ten or more counts support this clonotype. The V call is TRBV10-3, the J call TRBJ2-2; weak D call: TRBD1 (7 bases). This CDR3 has 16 residues. V was clipped by 1 base and J by 1 base, with 10 bases between them. Germline CDR1 is ENHRY and CDR2 is SYGVKD. CDR3 sequence reads: CAISELRDRNTGELFF. DNA for the CDR3: TGTGCCATCAGTGAGTTGCGGGACAGGAACACCGGGGAGCTGTTTTTT.

This clonotype was observed at least ten times. The chain carries TRBV7-6 and TRBJ2-1; D gene unclear. Germline V lookup: CDR1 SGHVS, CDR2 FNYEAQ. The germline V and J ends were trimmed by 5 bases and 5 bases, with 13 bases remaining between them. CDR3 size: 14 residues. The CDR3 sequence is CASSNGMGNNEQFF. CDR3 DNA: TGTGCCAGCAGCAATGGGATGGGTAACAATGAGCAGTTCTTC.

There are a few counts of this clonotype. The V and J genes are TRBV29-1 and TRBJ2-2, with D hard to call. From germline, CDR1 is SQVTM and CDR2 ANQGSEA. Trimming shortened V by 3 bases and J by 3 bases, and 8 bases separated the two germline ends. The CDR3 covers 13 residues. The CDR3 reads CSVDNLDTGELFF. In DNA, the CDR3 is TGCAGCGTTGATAACCTAGACACCGGGGAGCTGTTTTTT.

This clonotype was counted many times. The chain has TRBV5-1 and TRBJ1-1, with D hard to call. Trimming cost V 0 bases and J 1 base, with 10 bases left between them. Germline-derived CDR1 and CDR2 are SGHRS and YFSETQ. The CDR3 runs to 15 residues. CDR3 region: CASSLDRLQNTEAFF. In nucleotides, the CDR3 is TGCGCCAGCAGCTTGGATCGGTTGCAGAACACTGAAGCTTTCTTT.

This clonotype was seen a few times. The rearrangement links TRBV9 to TRBJ2-3, with D possibly matching TRBD2 (6 bases). V was cut by 4 bases and J by 2 bases, with 23 bases left in between. Germline assignment: CDR1 SGDLS and CDR2 YYNGEE. This CDR3 is built from 18 residues. Here the CDR3 reads CASSRSPTSRASTDTQYF. CDR3 DNA: TGTGCCAGCAGCCGTAGCCCTACTAGCAGAGCGTCCACAGATACGCAGTATTTT.

This clonotype was seen many times. The genes are TRBV7-9 and TRBJ2-3; 9 bases fit TRBD1. The CDR3 runs to 16 residues. In germline, CDR1 is SEHNR, CDR2 FQNEAQ (reference sequence). V was pared by 5 bases and J by 0 bases, with 6 bases of the junction left unmatched. CDR3 loop: CASSNRQGVSTDTQYF. The CDR3 DNA reads as TGTGCCAGCAGCAACCGACAGGGGGTTAGCACAGATACGCAGTATTTT.

This clonotype was seen ten or more times. This sequence joins TRBV6-6 and TRBJ2-1, with a possible D match to TRBD2 (5 bases). The ends were cut back, 7 bases at V and 5 bases at J, with 12 bases in the middle. The germline gives CDR1 MNHNY, CDR2 SVGAGI (reference sequence). This CDR3 has 13 amino acids. The CDR3 DNA sequence: TGTGCCAGCACGAGGGCCGGGGACAATGAGCAGTTCTTC. Translated, it gives CASTRAGDNEQFF.

Many counts were recorded for this clonotype. This chain links TRBV6-5 with TRBJ2-2; possibly TRBD1 for D (6 bases). Germline values: CDR1 MNHEY, CDR2 SVGAGI. The CDR3 covers 14 residues. The germline V and J ends were trimmed by 4 bases and 2 bases, with 8 bases remaining between them. CDR3 DNA sequence: TGTGCCAGCAGTTTGACAGGCAACACCGGGGAGCTGTTTTTT. This gives the protein CASSLTGNTGELFF.